The sequence of this T cell receptor beta chain was determined in a study of monozygotic twins with inflammatory bowel disease. General study points: Differing immunosuppressive treatments may have added variability to patient repertoires.

The CDR3 covers 15 residues. The germline V gene encodes CDR1 SGHTA and CDR2 FQGNSA. cDNA for each sample came from eight separate reactions. TCRdb derives one entry per CDR3 protein from the 5' RACE reads, leaving out DNA. The table lists approximately 200,000 distinct CDR3 sequences. Worth noting for this clonotype: Its antigen is unknown.

Sequenced: blood. This chain uses TRBV7-2 with TRBJ2-2; with no DNA, the TCRdb D assignment of TRBD1 cannot be verified. This clonotype was obtained from a human donor with ulcerative colitis or Crohn's disease, or a healthy co-twin of an affected twin (not recorded which). The CDR3: CASTRRALETGELFF.